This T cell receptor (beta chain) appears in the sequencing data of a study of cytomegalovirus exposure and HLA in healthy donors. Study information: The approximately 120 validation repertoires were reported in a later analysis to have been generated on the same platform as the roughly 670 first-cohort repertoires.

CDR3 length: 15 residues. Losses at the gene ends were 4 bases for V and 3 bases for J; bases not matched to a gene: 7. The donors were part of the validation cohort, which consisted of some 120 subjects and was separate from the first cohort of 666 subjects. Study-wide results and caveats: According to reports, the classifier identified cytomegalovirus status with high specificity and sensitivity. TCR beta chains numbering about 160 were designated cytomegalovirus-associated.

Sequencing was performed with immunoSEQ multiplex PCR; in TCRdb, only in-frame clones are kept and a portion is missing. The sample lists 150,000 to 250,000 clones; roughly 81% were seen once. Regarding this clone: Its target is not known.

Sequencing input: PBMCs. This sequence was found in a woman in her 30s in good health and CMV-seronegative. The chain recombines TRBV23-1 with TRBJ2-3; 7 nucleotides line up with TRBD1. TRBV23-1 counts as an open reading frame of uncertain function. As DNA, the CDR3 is TGCGCCAGCAGTCCCCAGGGCAGGGGGACAGATACGCAGTATTTT. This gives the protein CASSPQGRGTDTQYF.